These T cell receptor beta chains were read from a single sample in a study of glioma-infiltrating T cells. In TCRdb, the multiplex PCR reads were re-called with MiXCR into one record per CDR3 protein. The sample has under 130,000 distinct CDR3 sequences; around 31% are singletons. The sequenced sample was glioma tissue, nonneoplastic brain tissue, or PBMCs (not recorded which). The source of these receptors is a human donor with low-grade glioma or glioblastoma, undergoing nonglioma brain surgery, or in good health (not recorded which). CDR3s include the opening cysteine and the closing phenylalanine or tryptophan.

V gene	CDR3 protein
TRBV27	CASGPGFSSGNTIYF
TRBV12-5	CASGRGVEDTQYF
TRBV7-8	CASNPGRLNYGYTF
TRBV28	CASSPQGEGRATDTQYF
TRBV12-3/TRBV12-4	CASRNGGYTF
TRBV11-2	CASSHWGRGTDTQYF
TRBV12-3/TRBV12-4	CASSANPGLQPQHF
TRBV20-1	CSARDFALAGSWGETQYF
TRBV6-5	CASSYGDDTPYTQYF
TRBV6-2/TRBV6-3	CAISPNGEETQYF